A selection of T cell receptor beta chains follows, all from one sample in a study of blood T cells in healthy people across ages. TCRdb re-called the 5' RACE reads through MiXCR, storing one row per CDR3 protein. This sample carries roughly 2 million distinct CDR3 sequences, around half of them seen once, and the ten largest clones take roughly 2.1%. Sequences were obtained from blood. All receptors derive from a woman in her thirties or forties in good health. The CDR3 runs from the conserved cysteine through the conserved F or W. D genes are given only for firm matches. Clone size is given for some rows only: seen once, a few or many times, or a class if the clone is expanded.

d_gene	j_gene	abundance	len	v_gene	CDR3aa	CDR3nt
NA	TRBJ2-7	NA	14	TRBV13	CARSLVRGSYEQYF	TGTGCCCGCAGCTTAGTGAGGGGCTCCTACGAGCAGTACTTC
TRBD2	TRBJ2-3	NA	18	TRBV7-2	CASSSRVRGGGGTDTQYF	TGTGCCAGCAGTTCCCGGGTTCGCGGGGGGGGCGGCACAGATACGCAGTATTTT
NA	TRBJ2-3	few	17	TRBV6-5	CASCWQPQGALTDTQYF	TGTGCCAGCTGTTGGCAGCCTCAGGGAGCTCTCACAGATACGCAGTATTTT
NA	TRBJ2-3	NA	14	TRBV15	CATSRGTYTDTQYF	TGTGCCACCAGCAGAGGGACATACACAGATACGCAGTATTTT
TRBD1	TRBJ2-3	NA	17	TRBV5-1	CASSLGTGASATDTQYF	TGCGCCAGCAGCTTGGGAACAGGGGCCAGCGCCACAGATACGCAGTATTTT
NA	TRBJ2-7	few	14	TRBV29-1	CSALHRGSSYEQYF	TGCAGCGCCCTACATAGGGGATCCTCCTACGAGCAGTACTTC
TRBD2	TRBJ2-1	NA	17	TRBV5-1	CASSLGLAGGRVHEQFF	TGCGCCAGCAGCTTGGGACTAGCGGGGGGGCGGGTCCATGAGCAGTTCTTC
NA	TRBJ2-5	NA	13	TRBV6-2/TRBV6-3	CASGARPVPTQYF	TGTGCCAGCGGAGCTCGGCCGGTGCCGACCCAGTACTTC
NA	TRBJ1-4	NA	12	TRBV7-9	CASTSGSEKLFF	TGTGCCAGCACCTCGGGGTCTGAAAAACTGTTTTTT
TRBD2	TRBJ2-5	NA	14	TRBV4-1	CASSPWTSSETQYF	TGCGCCAGCAGCCCCTGGACTAGCTCGGAGACCCAGTACTTC
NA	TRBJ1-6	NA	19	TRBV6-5	CASSYSATGRSSYNSPLHF	TGTGCCAGCAGTTACTCGGCGACAGGACGTAGCTCCTATAATTCACCCCTCCACTTT
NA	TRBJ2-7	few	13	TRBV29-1	CSVVGAGNYEQYF	TGCAGCGTTGTCGGCGCCGGGAACTACGAGCAGTACTTC
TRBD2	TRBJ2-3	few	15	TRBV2	CASRRAAGGPDTQYF	TGTGCCAGCAGACGGGCGGCGGGGGGGCCAGATACGCAGTATTTT
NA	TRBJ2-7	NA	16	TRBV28	CASSLRGGQGIYEQYF	TGTGCCAGCAGTTTAAGGGGGGGGCAGGGAATCTACGAGCAGTACTTC
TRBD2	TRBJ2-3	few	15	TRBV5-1	CASSSRGGDTDTQYF	TGCGCCAGCAGCTCACGGGGGGGCGACACAGATACGCAGTATTTT
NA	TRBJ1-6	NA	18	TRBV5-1	CASSLGALSSSSGSPLHF	TGCGCCAGCAGCTTGGGGGCTTTAAGTTCTTCCTCTGGATCACCCCTCCACTTT
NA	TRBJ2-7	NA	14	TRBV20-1	CSAPLGGAFYEQYF	TGCAGTGCTCCCTTGGGGGGGGCCTTCTACGAGCAGTACTTC
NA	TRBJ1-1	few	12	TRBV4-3	CASSHPGGEAFF	TGCGCCAGCAGCCACCCGGGAGGAGAAGCTTTCTTT
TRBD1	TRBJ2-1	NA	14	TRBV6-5	CASSYRNRGYEQFF	TGTGCCAGCAGTTACCGGAACAGGGGATATGAGCAGTTCTTC
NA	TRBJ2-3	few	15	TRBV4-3	CASSQDGGHTDTQYF	TGCGCCAGCAGCCAAGATGGAGGACACACAGATACGCAGTATTTT
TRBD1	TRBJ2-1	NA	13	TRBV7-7	CASSFTGGETQFF	TGTGCTAGCAGCTTCACAGGGGGAGAGACCCAGTTCTTC
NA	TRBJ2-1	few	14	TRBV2	CASREDVAYNEQFF	TGTGCCAGCAGAGAGGACGTGGCCTACAATGAGCAGTTCTTC
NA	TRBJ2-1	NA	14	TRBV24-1	CATSDPGPYNEQFF	TGTGCCACCAGTGATCCCGGACCTTACAATGAGCAGTTCTTC
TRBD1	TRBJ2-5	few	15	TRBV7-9	CASRKGAEIQETQYF	TGTGCCAGCAGAAAGGGGGCGGAGATACAAGAGACCCAGTACTTC
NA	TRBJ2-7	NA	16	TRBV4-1	CASSYHSGPGPYEQYF	TGCGCCAGCAGCTACCACTCGGGACCCGGACCCTACGAGCAGTACTTC
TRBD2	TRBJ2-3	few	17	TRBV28	CASSPPGLLSSTDTQYF	TGTGCCAGCAGTCCCCCGGGACTACTATCTAGCACAGATACGCAGTATTTT
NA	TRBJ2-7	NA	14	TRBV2	CASSKLTGSDEQYF	TGTGCCAGCAGCAAACTCACCGGGAGCGATGAGCAGTACTTC
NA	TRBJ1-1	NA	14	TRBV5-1	CASSVGPIGTEAFF	TGCGCCAGCAGCGTCGGACCGATCGGCACTGAAGCTTTCTTT
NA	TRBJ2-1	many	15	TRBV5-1	CASSFSSLSYNEQFF	TGCGCCAGCAGCTTTTCTAGTCTCTCCTACAATGAGCAGTTCTTC
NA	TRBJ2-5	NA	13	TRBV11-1	CASSLRESETQYF	TGTGCCAGCAGCTTAAGGGAATCGGAGACCCAGTACTTC
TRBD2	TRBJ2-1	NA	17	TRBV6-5	CASSYSPASGGSDEQFF	TGTGCCAGCAGTTACTCACCCGCTAGCGGGGGTTCCGATGAGCAGTTCTTC
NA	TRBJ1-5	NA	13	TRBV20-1	CSAGKTDLQPQHF	TGCAGTGCCGGAAAGACAGACTTACAGCCCCAGCATTTT
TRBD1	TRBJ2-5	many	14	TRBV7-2	CASSLTGAQETQYF	TGTGCCAGCAGCCTAACAGGGGCACAAGAGACCCAGTACTTC
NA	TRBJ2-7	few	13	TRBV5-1	CASSTGPDYEQYF	TGCGCCAGCAGTACCGGCCCTGACTACGAGCAGTACTTC
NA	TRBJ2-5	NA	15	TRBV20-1	CSARDYSRVEETQYF	TGCAGTGCTAGAGATTATTCCAGGGTCGAGGAGACCCAGTACTTC
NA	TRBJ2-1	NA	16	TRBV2	CASAGPEGLRYNEQFF	TGTGCCAGTGCCGGCCCTGAGGGACTCCGCTACAATGAGCAGTTCTTC
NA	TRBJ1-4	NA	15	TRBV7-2	CASSLVGRFNEKLFF	TGTGCCAGCAGCTTAGTAGGGCGGTTTAATGAAAAACTGTTTTTT
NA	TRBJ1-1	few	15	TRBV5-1	CASSLGGSGRTEAFF	TGCGCCAGCAGCTTGGGGGGTTCGGGGCGGACTGAAGCTTTCTTT
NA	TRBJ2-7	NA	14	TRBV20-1	CSARRAGVSYEQYF	TGCAGTGCTAGGAGGGCAGGGGTCTCCTACGAGCAGTACTTC
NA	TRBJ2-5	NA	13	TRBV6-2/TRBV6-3	CASSEWTQETQYF	TGTGCCAGCAGTGAATGGACCCAAGAGACCCAGTACTTC
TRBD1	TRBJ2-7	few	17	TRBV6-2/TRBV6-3	CASSYSPGTGGRYEQYF	TGTGCCAGCAGTTACTCGCCCGGGACAGGGGGCCGATACGAGCAGTACTTC